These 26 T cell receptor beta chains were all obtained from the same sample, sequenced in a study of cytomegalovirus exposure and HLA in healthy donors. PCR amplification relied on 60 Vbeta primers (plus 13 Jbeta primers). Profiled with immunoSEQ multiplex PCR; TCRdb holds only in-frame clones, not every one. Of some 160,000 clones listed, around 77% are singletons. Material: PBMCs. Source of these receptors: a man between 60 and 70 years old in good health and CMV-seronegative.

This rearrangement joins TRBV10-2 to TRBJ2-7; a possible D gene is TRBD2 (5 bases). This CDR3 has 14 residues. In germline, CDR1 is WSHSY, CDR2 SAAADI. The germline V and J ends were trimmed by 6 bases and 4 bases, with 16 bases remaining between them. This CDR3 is CASSLGRPKYEQYF. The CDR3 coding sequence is TGCGCCAGCAGCCTGGGGAGACCTAAATACGAGCAGTACTTC.

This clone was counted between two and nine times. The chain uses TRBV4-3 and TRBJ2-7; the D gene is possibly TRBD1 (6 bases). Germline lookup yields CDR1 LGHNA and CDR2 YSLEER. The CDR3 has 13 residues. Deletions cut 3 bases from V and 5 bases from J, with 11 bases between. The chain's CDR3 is CASSQKQGNEQYF. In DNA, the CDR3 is TGCGCCAGCAGCCAGAAACAGGGAAACGAGCAGTACTTC.

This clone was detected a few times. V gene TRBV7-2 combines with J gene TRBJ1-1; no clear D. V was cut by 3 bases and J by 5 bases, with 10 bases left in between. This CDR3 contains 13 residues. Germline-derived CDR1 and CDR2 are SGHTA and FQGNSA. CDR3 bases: TGTGCCAGCAGCTTCCGAGGAGGGACTGAAGCTTTCTTT. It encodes CASSFRGGTEAFF.

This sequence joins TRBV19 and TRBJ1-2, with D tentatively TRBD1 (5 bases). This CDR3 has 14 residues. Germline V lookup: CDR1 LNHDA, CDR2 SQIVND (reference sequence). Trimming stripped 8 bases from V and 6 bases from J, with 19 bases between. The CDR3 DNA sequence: TGTGCCAGTTCCCACCCTCTCCGGGGGGATGGCTACACCTTC. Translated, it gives CASSHPLRGDGYTF.

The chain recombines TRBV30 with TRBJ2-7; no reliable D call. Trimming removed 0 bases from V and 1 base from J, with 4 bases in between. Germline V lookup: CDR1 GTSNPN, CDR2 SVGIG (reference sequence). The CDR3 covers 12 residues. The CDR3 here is CAWSVRSYEQYF. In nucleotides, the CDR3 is TGTGCCTGGAGTGTTCGGTCCTACGAGCAGTACTTC.

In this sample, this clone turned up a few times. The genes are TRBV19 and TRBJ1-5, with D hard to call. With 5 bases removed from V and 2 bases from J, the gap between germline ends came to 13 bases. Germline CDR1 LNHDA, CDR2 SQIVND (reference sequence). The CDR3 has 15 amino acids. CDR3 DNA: TGTGCCAGTAGTTCGGGCCCCGGGGGCAATCAGCCCCAGCATTTT. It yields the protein CASSSGPGGNQPQHF.

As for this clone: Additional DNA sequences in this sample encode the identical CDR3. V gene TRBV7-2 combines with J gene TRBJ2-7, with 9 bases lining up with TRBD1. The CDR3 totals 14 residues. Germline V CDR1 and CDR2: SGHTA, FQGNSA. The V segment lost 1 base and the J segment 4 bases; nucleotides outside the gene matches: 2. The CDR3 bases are TGTGCCAGCAGCTTAGGGGGACAGGGATACGAGCAGTACTTC. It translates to CASSLGGQGYEQYF.

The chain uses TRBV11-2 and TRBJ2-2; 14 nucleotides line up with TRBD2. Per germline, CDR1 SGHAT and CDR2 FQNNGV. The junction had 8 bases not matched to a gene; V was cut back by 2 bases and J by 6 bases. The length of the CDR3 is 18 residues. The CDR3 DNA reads TGTGCCAGCAGCTTACTCCCGCCGACTAGCGGGGGGGCCGGGGAGCTGTTTTTT. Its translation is CASSLLPPTSGGAGELFF.

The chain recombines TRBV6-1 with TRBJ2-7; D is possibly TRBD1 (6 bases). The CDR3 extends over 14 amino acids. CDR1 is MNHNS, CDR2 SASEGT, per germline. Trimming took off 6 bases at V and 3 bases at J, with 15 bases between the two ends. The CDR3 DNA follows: TGTGCCAGCAGCCCGGGACACTATTACTACGAGCAGTACTTC. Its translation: CASSPGHYYYEQYF.

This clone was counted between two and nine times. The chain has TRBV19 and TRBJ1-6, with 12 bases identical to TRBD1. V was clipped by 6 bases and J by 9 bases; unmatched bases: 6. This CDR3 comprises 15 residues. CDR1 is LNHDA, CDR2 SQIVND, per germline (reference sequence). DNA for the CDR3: TGTGCCAGTAGCGGAACGGGACAGGGGGCTTCACCCCTCCACTTT. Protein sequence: CASSGTGQGASPLHF.

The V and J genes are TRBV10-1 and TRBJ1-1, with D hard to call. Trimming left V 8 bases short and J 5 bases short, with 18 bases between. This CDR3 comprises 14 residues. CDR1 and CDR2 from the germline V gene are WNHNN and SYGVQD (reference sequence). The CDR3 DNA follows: TGCGCCAGCGGTAACCGTCGGGGAGGGACTGAAGCTTTCTTT. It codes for CASGNRRGGTEAFF.

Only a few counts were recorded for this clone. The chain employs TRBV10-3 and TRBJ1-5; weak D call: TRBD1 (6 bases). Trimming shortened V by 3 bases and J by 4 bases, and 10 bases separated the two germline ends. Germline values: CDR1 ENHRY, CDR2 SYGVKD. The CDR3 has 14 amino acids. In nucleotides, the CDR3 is TGTGCCATCAGTGAAGGCCAGGGGAATCAGCCCCAGCATTTT. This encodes CAISEGQGNQPQHF.

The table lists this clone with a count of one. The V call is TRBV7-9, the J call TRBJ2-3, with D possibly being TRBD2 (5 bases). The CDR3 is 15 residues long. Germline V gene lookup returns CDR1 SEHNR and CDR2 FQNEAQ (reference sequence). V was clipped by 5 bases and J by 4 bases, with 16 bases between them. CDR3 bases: TGTGCCAGCAGCCGCCAGCGGTCTGGACCAGATACGCAGTATTTT. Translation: CASSRQRSGPDTQYF.

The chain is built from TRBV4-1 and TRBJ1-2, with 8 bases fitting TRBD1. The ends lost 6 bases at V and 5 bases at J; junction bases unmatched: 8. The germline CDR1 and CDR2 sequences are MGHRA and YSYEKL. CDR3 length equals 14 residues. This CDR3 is CASRRTGIPYGYTF. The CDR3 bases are TGCGCCAGCAGGAGGACAGGGATCCCTTATGGCTACACCTTC.

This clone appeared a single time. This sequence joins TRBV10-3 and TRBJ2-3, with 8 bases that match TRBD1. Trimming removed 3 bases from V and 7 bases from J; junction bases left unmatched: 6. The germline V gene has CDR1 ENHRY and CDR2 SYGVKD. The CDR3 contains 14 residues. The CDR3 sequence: CAISEAGGANTQYF. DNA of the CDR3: TGTGCCATCAGTGAAGCAGGGGGCGCCAATACGCAGTATTTT.

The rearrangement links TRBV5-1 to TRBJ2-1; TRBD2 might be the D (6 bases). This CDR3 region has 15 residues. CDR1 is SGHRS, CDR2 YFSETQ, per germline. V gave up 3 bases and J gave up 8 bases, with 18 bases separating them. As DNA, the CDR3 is TGCGCCAGCAGCTACCGGGACTCCCATCTCGATGAGCAGTTCTTC. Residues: CASSYRDSHLDEQFF. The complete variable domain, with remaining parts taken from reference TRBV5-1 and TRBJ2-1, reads KAGVTQTPRYLIKTRGQQVTLSCSPISGHRSVSWYQQTPGQGLQFLFEYFSETQRNKGNFPGRFSGRQFSNSRSEMNVSTLELGDSALYLCASSYRDSHLDEQFFGPGTRLTVL.

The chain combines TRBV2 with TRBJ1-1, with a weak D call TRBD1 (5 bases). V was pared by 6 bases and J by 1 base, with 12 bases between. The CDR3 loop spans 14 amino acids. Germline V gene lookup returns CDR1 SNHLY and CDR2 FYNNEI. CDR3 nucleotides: TGTGCCAGCAGCCAACAGGTGGGGAACACTGAAGCTTTCTTT. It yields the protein CASSQQVGNTEAFF.

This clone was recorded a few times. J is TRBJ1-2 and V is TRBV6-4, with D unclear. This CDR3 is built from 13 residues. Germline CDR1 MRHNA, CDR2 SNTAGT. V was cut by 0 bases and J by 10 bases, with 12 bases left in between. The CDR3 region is CASSDSWTGNYTF. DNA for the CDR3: TGTGCCAGCAGTGACTCGTGGACGGGAAACTACACCTTC.

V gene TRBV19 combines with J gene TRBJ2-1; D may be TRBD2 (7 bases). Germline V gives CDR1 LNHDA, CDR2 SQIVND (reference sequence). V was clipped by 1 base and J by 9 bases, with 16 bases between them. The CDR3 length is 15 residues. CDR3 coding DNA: TGTGCCAGTAGTATAGCGGGGGGCTCGGTTAGTGAGCAGTTCTTC. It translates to CASSIAGGSVSEQFF.

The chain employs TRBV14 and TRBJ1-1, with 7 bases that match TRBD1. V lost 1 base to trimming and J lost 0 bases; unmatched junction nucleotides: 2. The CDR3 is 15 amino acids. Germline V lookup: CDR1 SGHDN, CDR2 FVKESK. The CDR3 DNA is TGTGCCAGCAGCCAAGCGACAGGGATGAACACTGAAGCTTTCTTT. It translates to CASSQATGMNTEAFF.

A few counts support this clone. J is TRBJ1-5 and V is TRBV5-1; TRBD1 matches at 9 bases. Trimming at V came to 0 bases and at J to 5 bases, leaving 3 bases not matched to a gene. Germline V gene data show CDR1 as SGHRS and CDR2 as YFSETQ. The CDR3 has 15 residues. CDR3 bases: TGCGCCAGCAGCTTGGAGGGACAGGGCTATCAGCCCCAGCATTTT. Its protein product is CASSLEGQGYQPQHF.

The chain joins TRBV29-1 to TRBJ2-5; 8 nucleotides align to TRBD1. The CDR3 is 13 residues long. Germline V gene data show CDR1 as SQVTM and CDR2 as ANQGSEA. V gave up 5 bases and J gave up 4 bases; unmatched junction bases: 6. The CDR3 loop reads CSVFGQGGETQYF. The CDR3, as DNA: TGCAGCGTTTTCGGACAGGGTGGAGAGACCCAGTACTTC.

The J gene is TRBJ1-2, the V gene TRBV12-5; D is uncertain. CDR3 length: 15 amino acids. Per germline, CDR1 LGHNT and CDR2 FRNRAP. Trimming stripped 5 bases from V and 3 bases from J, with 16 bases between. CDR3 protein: CASGPSLRGDYGYTF. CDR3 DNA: TGTGCTAGTGGTCCCTCGCTGCGGGGAGACTATGGCTACACCTTC. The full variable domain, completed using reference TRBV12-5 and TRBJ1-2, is DARVTQTPRHKVTEMGQEVTMRCQPILGHNTVFWYRQTMMQGLELLAYFRNRAPLDDSGMPKDRFSAEMPDATLATLKIQPSEPRDSAVYFCASGPSLRGDYGYTFGSGTRLTVV.

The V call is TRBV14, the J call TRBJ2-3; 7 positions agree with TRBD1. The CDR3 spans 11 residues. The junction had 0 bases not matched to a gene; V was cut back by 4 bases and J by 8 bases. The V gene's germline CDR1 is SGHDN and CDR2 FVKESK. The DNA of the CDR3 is TGTGCCAGCAGCCCAGGGGGTACGCAGTATTTT. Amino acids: CASSPGGTQYF.

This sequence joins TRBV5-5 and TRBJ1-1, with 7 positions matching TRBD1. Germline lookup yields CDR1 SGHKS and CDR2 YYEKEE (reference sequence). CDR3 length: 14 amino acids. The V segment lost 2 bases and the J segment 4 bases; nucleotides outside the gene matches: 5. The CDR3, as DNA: TGTGCCAGCAGCTTAGACAGGGCAGCCACTGAAGCTTTCTTT. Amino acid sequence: CASSLDRAATEAFF.

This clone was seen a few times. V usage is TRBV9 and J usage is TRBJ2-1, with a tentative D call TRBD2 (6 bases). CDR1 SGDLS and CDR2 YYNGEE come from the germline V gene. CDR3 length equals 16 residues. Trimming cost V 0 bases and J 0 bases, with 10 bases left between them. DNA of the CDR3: TGTGCCAGCAGCGTAGGGGGGAGGCCCTCCTACAATGAGCAGTTCTTC. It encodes CASSVGGRPSYNEQFF.